This TCR beta chain comes out of a study of blood T cells in healthy people across ages. Together with a sample-barcoded 5' primer, a J-beta primer mix was included in a second PCR lasting about 6 to 11 cycles. In TCRdb, the 5' RACE reads were re-called with MiXCR into one record per CDR3 protein. The sample records roughly 1.7 million distinct CDR3 sequences, roughly a third being singletons. Staff drew roughly 10 milliliters of peripheral blood from each donor. Study-level results: Versus aged donors, long-lived donors had higher diversity and more naive CD4+ cells.

Germline V gene data show CDR1 as SGHTA and CDR2 as FQGNSA. The CDR3 consists of 16 residues. The V gene end was trimmed by 2 bases and the J gene end by 8 bases; junction bases not matched to a gene: 5. As to this clonotype: Its specificity is not known.

The rearrangement links TRBV7-2 to TRBJ2-1; 14 bases match TRBD2. The sequencing sample was made of blood. The sequence was collected from a woman aged 25-40 years in good health. The CDR3 region has the DNA TGTGCCAGCAGCTTACAGGGACTAGCGGGAGTGTATGAGCAGTTCTTC. This gives the protein CASSLQGLAGVYEQFF.